Included here is one T cell receptor (beta chain) sequence, with context. The sample belongs to a study of blood T cell repertoires in COVID-19. Study-level information: In each case, the material was cDNA or gDNA derived from T cells, B-cell-depleted T cells, or PBMCs.

The authors' processing: Amplifying reference gene primers gave estimates of nucleated cell counts. Sequencing used immunoSEQ multiplex PCR; TCRdb keeps in-frame clones, though not all of them. V and J calls and clone size come straight from that table; D and trimming were deduced from the DNA. The table has about 250,000 clones, around nine tenths seen once. This receptor was obtained from a woman in her fifties or sixties who had recovered from COVID-19. Input material: peripheral blood.

The CDR3 DNA is TGTGCCAGCAGCCTCGGGACAAATAACTATGGCTACACCTTC. Its protein is CASSLGTNNYGYTF. The rearrangement links TRBV3-1 (or the pseudogene TRBV3-2) to TRBJ1-2; D possibly corresponds to TRBD1 (6 bases). This CDR3 is 14 amino acids long. V shed 4 bases and J shed 1 base, with 10 bases lying between them. Germline values: CDR1 LGHDT, CDR2 YNNKEL (reference sequence).